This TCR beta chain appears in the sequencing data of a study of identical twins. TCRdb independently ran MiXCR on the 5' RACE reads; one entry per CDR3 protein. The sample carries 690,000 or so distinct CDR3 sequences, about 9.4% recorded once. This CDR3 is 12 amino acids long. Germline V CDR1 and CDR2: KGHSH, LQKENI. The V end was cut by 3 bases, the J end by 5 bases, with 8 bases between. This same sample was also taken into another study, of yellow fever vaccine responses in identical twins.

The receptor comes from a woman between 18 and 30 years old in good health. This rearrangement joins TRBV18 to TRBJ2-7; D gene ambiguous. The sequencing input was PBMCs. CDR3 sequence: CASSPLADEQYF. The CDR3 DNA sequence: TGTGCCAGCTCACCCCTGGCGGACGAGCAGTACTTC. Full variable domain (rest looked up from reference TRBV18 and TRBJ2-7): NAGVMQNPRHLVRRRGQEARLRCSPMKGHSHVYWYRQLPEEGLKFMVYLQKENIIDESGMPKERFSAEFPKEGPSILRIQQVVRGDSAAYFCASSPLADEQYFGPGTRLTVT.